A single sample gave rise to the 23 T cell receptor beta chains below, sequenced in a study of control samples from healthy donors and cancer patients (dated by TCRdb to the early 2020s). Receptor libraries were prepared by the immunoSEQ multiplex PCR assay. The immuneACCESS repertoire file appears here via TCRdb, limited to in-frame rearrangements. These files lack a portion of the clones; in checked studies, under half of the deficit traces to unresolved V genes, and the cause of the others is not known. For this sample the table gives 100,000 or so clones, of which around 89% were detected only once. The ten largest clones represent roughly 7.7% of the sample. Material for sequencing was blood. All receptors derive from a man younger than 40 in good health.

This chain joins TRBV11-2 and TRBJ2-1; the D gene is possibly TRBD2 (6 bases). Germline CDR1 is SGHAT and CDR2 is FQNNGV. This CDR3 is 16 amino acids long. V lost 0 bases and J 4 bases, leaving 13 bases between the germline ends. CDR3 amino acids: CASSLDAGLGYNEQFF. The CDR3 region has the DNA TGTGCCAGCAGCTTAGATGCGGGGCTAGGTTACAATGAGCAGTTCTTC.

This rearrangement joins TRBV7-9 to TRBJ1-3, with no clear D. Germline V gives CDR1 SEHNR, CDR2 FQNEAQ (reference sequence). V was pared by 1 base and J by 0 bases, with 10 bases between. The CDR3 is made up of 16 amino acids. The CDR3 coding sequence is TGTGCCAGCAGCTTAGACGGACTGAACTCTGGAAACACCATATATTTT. Translation gives CASSLDGLNSGNTIYF.

The CDR3 bases are TGTGCCAGCAGCCCCCAGGGGAGTCTGAACACTGAAGCTTTCTTT. It yields the protein CASSPQGSLNTEAFF. The chain uses TRBV7-9 and TRBJ1-1, with a tentative D call TRBD1 (6 bases). The CDR3 is made up of 15 amino acids. Trimming left V 5 bases short and J 0 bases short, with 13 bases between. Germline V gives CDR1 SEHNR, CDR2 FQNEAQ (reference sequence).

J is TRBJ2-1 and V is TRBV28, with D possibly being TRBD2 (7 bases). Germline CDR1 reads MDHEN; CDR2 reads SYDVKM. The ends were cut back, 8 bases at V and 2 bases at J, with 13 bases in the middle. CDR3 size: 14 residues. The CDR3, as DNA: TGTGCCAGCGGGAGGGGGTTTCCCTACAATGAGCAGTTCTTC. Protein sequence: CASGRGFPYNEQFF.

The V call is TRBV30, the J call TRBJ1-2; tentative D call: TRBD1 (6 bases). This CDR3 has 11 amino acids. The germline V gene encodes CDR1 GTSNPN and CDR2 SVGIG (reference sequence). V lost 7 bases and J 4 bases, leaving 10 bases between the germline ends. The CDR3 region has the DNA TGTGCCTCGCAGGGGTTCTATGGCTACACCTTC. Translated, it gives CASQGFYGYTF. The whole variable domain, filled in from reference TRBV30 and TRBJ1-2, reads SQTIHQWPATLVQPVGSPLSLECTVEGTSNPNLYWYRQAAGRGLQLLFYSVGIGQISSEVPQNLSASRPQDRQFILSSKKLLLSDSGFYLCASQGFYGYTFGSGTRLTVV.

The V and J genes are TRBV6-1 and TRBJ1-2; TRBD1 aligns across 11 bases. Germline values: CDR1 MNHNS, CDR2 SASEGT. The CDR3 is made up of 15 amino acids. V gave up 1 base and J gave up 8 bases; unmatched junction bases: 6. The CDR3, as DNA: TGTGCCAGCAGTGAAGGGGGGACAGGGGGTCGCGGCTACACCTTC. Its protein is CASSEGGTGGRGYTF.

The rearrangement uses TRBV24-1 and TRBJ2-7; 9 bases fit TRBD1. The CDR3 totals 15 residues. The ends lost 3 bases at V and 3 bases at J; junction bases unmatched: 5. The V gene's germline CDR1 is KGHDR and CDR2 SFDVKD. The CDR3 loop reads CATSDGQGNLYEQYF. As DNA, the CDR3 is TGTGCCACCAGTGATGGACAGGGGAATCTCTACGAGCAGTACTTC.

This chain connects TRBV19 to TRBJ1-1; possibly TRBD1 for D (5 bases). Trimming took 5 bases from V and 0 from J, leaving 16 bases between them. From germline, CDR1 is LNHDA and CDR2 SQIVND (reference sequence). The CDR3 sequence is 16 residues long. CDR3 sequence (DNA): TGTGCCAGTAGTCCGCGGGGACGAACGATGAACACTGAAGCTTTCTTT. Translation: CASSPRGRTMNTEAFF.

This chain connects TRBV15 to TRBJ1-3; D not resolved. V was clipped by 0 bases and J by 2 bases, with 17 bases between them. Germline values: CDR1 LNHNV, CDR2 YYDKDF (reference sequence). The CDR3 sequence is 18 residues long. The CDR3 is CATSRDLKPGAPGNTIYF. The CDR3 nucleotides read TGTGCCACCAGCAGAGATCTCAAGCCGGGTGCCCCTGGAAACACCATATATTTT.

This rearrangement joins TRBV5-1 to TRBJ2-7; D is uncertain. Per germline, CDR1 SGHRS and CDR2 YFSETQ. V was pared by 0 bases and J by 6 bases, with 10 bases between. The CDR3 runs to 13 residues. The CDR3 DNA reads as TGCGCCAGCAGCTTGGTGACCCAGTCCGAGCAGTACGTC. It specifies CASSLVTQSEQYV.

V usage is TRBV19 and J usage is TRBJ1-3, with D maybe TRBD1 (5 bases). Trimming left V 4 bases short and J 0 bases short, with 13 bases between. The CDR3 consists of 16 residues. The germline V gene encodes CDR1 LNHDA and CDR2 SQIVND (reference sequence). The DNA of the CDR3 is TGTGCCAGTAGTACCCGGGACGCTTACTCTGGAAACACCATATATTTT. It is translated as CASSTRDAYSGNTIYF.

The V call is TRBV28, the J call TRBJ1-2, with D hard to call. The CDR3 loop spans 12 amino acids. In germline, CDR1 is MDHEN, CDR2 SYDVKM. Between the trimmed V and J ends, which lost 1 base and 14 bases, there was a span of 14 bases. In DNA, the CDR3 is TGTGCCAGCAGTTTATCCGTGATGGTGGGGACCTTC. Translation gives CASSLSVMVGTF.

The chain uses TRBV7-9 and TRBJ1-2, with D hard to call. CDR3 length: 14 amino acids. Germline V CDR1 and CDR2: SEHNR, FQNEAQ (reference sequence). V shed 5 bases and J shed 6 bases, with 16 bases lying between them. The CDR3: CASSPGNKAHGYTF. CDR3 coding DNA: TGTGCCAGCAGCCCAGGTAATAAGGCGCATGGCTACACCTTC.

This chain uses TRBV3-1 (or the pseudogene TRBV3-2) with TRBJ1-3; D ambiguous. This CDR3 has 16 residues. Deletions cut 0 bases from V and 4 bases from J, with 13 bases between. Germline loops: CDR1 LGHDT, CDR2 YNNKEL (reference sequence). CDR3 protein: CASSQDPGLPGNTIYF. In nucleotides, the CDR3 is TGTGCCAGCAGCCAAGATCCGGGGTTGCCAGGAAACACCATATATTTT.

This chain joins TRBV4-1 and TRBJ2-5, with 9 nucleotides matching TRBD2. Germline V gene lookup returns CDR1 MGHRA and CDR2 YSYEKL. The CDR3 spans 14 residues. The V segment lost 3 bases and the J segment 5 bases; nucleotides outside the gene matches: 4. CDR3 region: CASSHSGGRETQYF. CDR3 coding DNA: TGCGCCAGCAGCCATAGCGGGGGTCGGGAGACCCAGTACTTC.

This clone was counted once. The CDR3 spells CASSWQGTDTQYF. The CDR3 nucleotides are TGCGCCAGCAGCTGGCAGGGAACAGATACGCAGTATTTT. The chain has TRBV5-1 and TRBJ2-3, with a weak D call TRBD1 (5 bases). The CDR3 is made up of 13 amino acids. Trimming took 3 bases from V and 3 from J, leaving 8 bases between them. The germline V gene encodes CDR1 SGHRS and CDR2 YFSETQ.

The rearrangement links TRBV14 to TRBJ1-2; D gene unclear. Germline CDR1 and CDR2: SGHDN and FVKESK. V lost 4 bases and J 4 bases, leaving 7 bases between the germline ends. The CDR3 sequence is 12 residues long. The CDR3 sequence is CASSPGSYGYTF. The CDR3 DNA reads TGTGCCAGCAGCCCGGGGTCCTATGGCTACACCTTC.

The chain combines TRBV28 with TRBJ2-4; D is unresolved. The CDR3 runs 16 residues. V was shortened by 5 bases and J by 5 bases, with 19 bases between the two germline ends. The germline gives CDR1 MDHEN, CDR2 SYDVKM. The CDR3 reads CASSLTFSAYQNIQYF. The CDR3 bases are TGTGCCAGCAGTCTGACTTTCTCGGCCTATCAAAACATTCAGTACTTC.

The rearrangement uses TRBV7-9 and TRBJ1-2; 9 bases map to TRBD1. Germline trimming cut 7 bases from V and 0 bases from J; bases unmatched to any gene: 6. The germline V gene has CDR1 SEHNR and CDR2 FQNEAQ (reference sequence). The CDR3 totals 15 residues. CDR3 protein: CASTGQGHPNYGYTF. DNA for the CDR3: TGTGCCAGCACCGGACAGGGGCATCCTAACTATGGCTACACCTTC.

The V and J genes are TRBV2 and TRBJ2-1, with TRBD2 matching over 12 bases. The CDR3 loop spans 14 amino acids. V lost 6 bases to trimming and J lost 7 bases; unmatched junction nucleotides: 4. Germline values: CDR1 SNHLY, CDR2 FYNNEI. The CDR3 region has the DNA TGTGCCAGCAGGTCTAGCGGGGGGGAAAATGAGCAGTTCTTC. This codes for CASRSSGGENEQFF.

V usage is TRBV9 and J usage is TRBJ2-5; D is undetermined. There are 13 residues in the CDR3. V was cut by 0 bases and J by 5 bases, with 8 bases left in between. The germline gives CDR1 SGDLS, CDR2 YYNGEE. CDR3 nucleotides: TGTGCCAGCAGCGTAGACATTCGGGAGACCCAGTACTTC. This codes for CASSVDIRETQYF. Based on the CDR3 plus reference TRBV9 and TRBJ2-5, the full variable domain is DSGVTQTPKHLITATGQRVTLRCSPRSGDLSVYWYQQSLDQGLQFLIQYYNGEERAKGNILERFSAQQFPDLHSELNLSSLELGDSALYFCASSVDIRETQYFGPGTRLLVL.

The rearrangement uses TRBV27 and TRBJ1-3; 7 nucleotides agree with TRBD1. There are 15 residues in the CDR3. V was clipped by 5 bases and J by 2 bases; unmatched bases: 6. The V gene's germline CDR1 is MNHEY and CDR2 SMNVEV (reference sequence). The chain's CDR3 is CASSVDREPGNTIYF. The DNA for the CDR3 is TGTGCCAGCAGTGTTGACAGGGAACCTGGAAACACCATATATTTT.

Of note for this clone: Sequence at one end of the junction differs from germline and may be a read error. The CDR3 loop reads CASSSIGLAGGPIIF. CDR3 nucleotides: TGTGCCAGCAGCTCAATCGGACTAGCGGGAGGGCCGATCATCTTC. The chain recombines TRBV11-2 with TRBJ2-1; TRBD2 matches 15 bases. Germline assignment: CDR1 SGHAT and CDR2 FQNNGV. The CDR3 consists of 15 residues.